Presented here are 30 T cell receptor beta chains from one specimen sequenced in a study of blood T cell repertoires in COVID-19. Using immunoSEQ multiplex PCR, the repertoire was profiled, and TCRdb retains in-frame clones only, with some absent. The sample lists approximately 170,000 clones, about 82% seen once, with over 7% in the top ten. The material sequenced was peripheral blood. These receptor sequences come from an elderly woman with COVID-19, enrolled during active disease.

The chain recombines TRBV5-6 with TRBJ2-1, with unresolved D. Germline CDR1 reads SGHDT; CDR2 reads YYEEEE. V was trimmed by 4 bases and J by 10 bases, leaving 12 bases between them. The CDR3 has 12 amino acids. In DNA, the CDR3 is TGTGCCAGCAGCCGGTCGTCACGGGAGCAGTTCTTC. This gives the protein CASSRSSREQFF.

The chain combines TRBV28 with TRBJ2-7, with D possibly TRBD2 on 7 matching bases. Between the trimmed V and J ends, which lost 5 bases and 2 bases, there was a span of 19 bases. The CDR3 is 16 amino acids. Germline V gene data show CDR1 as MDHEN and CDR2 as SYDVKM. CDR3 nucleotides: TGTGCCAGCAGTCTCCACAGGGAGGGCGGAACCTACGAGCAGTACTTC. This codes for CASSLHREGGTYEQYF.

The CDR3 reads CASSEEAGGNTGELFF. The CDR3 region has the DNA TGTGCCAGCAGTGAAGAAGCGGGGGGTAACACCGGGGAGCTGTTTTTT. The chain has TRBV2 and TRBJ2-2; 9 nucleotides line up with TRBD2. J was trimmed by 2 bases and V by 1 base; bases with no gene match: 2. Germline CDR1 reads SNHLY; CDR2 reads FYNNEI. This CDR3 has 16 residues.

The chain joins TRBV2 to TRBJ1-1; maybe TRBD1 (6 bases). Per the germline V gene, CDR1 is SNHLY and CDR2 is FYNNEI. The CDR3 sequence is 13 residues long. V lost 6 bases to trimming and J lost 1 base, with 9 bases between them. The CDR3 loop reads CASRRTANTEAFF. As DNA, the CDR3 is TGTGCCAGCAGAAGGACAGCGAACACTGAAGCTTTCTTT. The whole variable domain, filled in from reference TRBV2 and TRBJ1-1, reads EPEVTQTPSHQVTQMGQEVILRCVPISNHLYFYWYRQILGQKVEFLVSFYNNEISEKSEIFDDQFSVERPDGSNFTLKIRSTKLEDSAMYFCASRRTANTEAFFGQGTRLTVV.

The chain employs TRBV29-1 and TRBJ1-5, with no clear D. CDR3 length: 14 amino acids. V lost 6 bases, J lost 0 bases, and 12 bases lay in between. Germline CDR1 reads SQVTM; CDR2 reads ANQGSEA. The CDR3 DNA reads TGCAGCGTCCTAACCGACAATAGCAATCAGCCCCAGCATTTT. Residues: CSVLTDNSNQPQHF.

The chain combines TRBV7-8 with TRBJ1-1; D call uncertain. This CDR3 has 14 amino acids. The germline V gene encodes CDR1 SGHVS and CDR2 FQNEAQ. The ends were cut back, 1 base at V and 5 bases at J, with 11 bases in the middle. The CDR3 protein is CASSLGSGWTEAFF. The DNA for the CDR3 is TGTGCCAGCAGCTTAGGGAGCGGATGGACTGAAGCTTTCTTT.

This clone was counted only a few times. DNA for the CDR3: TGTGCCAGCAGCCTGGGACTAGCAGATTACAATGAGCAGTTCTTC. Translated: CASSLGLADYNEQFF. V and J are TRBV6-6 and TRBJ2-1, with 9 bases fitting TRBD2. CDR1 is MNHNY, CDR2 SVGAGI, per germline (reference sequence). The CDR3 loop spans 15 amino acids. J gave up 4 bases and V 6 bases, and 7 bases lay outside the gene matches.

The chain couples TRBV6-5 to TRBJ1-5; the D gene is possibly TRBD1 (5 bases). Germline V lookup: CDR1 MNHEY, CDR2 SVGAGI. Trimming took off 5 bases at V and 5 bases at J, with 13 bases between the two ends. The CDR3 loop spans 14 amino acids. CDR3 bases: TGTGCCAGCAGTAGCCTAGGGGCGTATCAGCCCCAGCATTTT. Protein sequence: CASSSLGAYQPQHF.

The chain couples TRBV28 to TRBJ2-1; 7 bases agree with TRBD2. The V segment lost 7 bases and the J segment 3 bases; nucleotides outside the gene matches: 6. There are 14 residues in the CDR3. From germline, CDR1 is MDHEN and CDR2 SYDVKM. CDR3 nucleotide sequence: TGTGCCAGCACCTTGGGGGGGGTCTACAATGAGCAGTTCTTC. Translation: CASTLGGVYNEQFF. The whole variable domain, remainder taken from reference TRBV28 and TRBJ2-1, is DVKVTQSSRYLVKRTGEKVFLECVQDMDHENMFWYRQDPGLGLRLIYFSYDVKMKEKGDIPEGYSVSREKKERFSLILESASTNQTSMYLCASTLGGVYNEQFFGPGTRLTVL.

The chain employs TRBV19 and TRBJ2-6, with 10 bases aligning to TRBD2. CDR1 is LNHDA and CDR2 is SQIVND in the germline V gene (reference sequence). The CDR3 loop spans 17 amino acids. V was pared by 3 bases and J by 2 bases, with 4 bases of the junction left unmatched. CDR3 residues: CASSIGLAVAGANVLTF. The CDR3 bases are TGTGCCAGTAGTATTGGACTAGCGGTTGCTGGGGCCAACGTCCTGACTTTC.

The J gene is TRBJ2-5, the V gene TRBV5-1, with D uncertain. V was clipped by 2 bases and J by 1 base, with 12 bases between them. CDR1 and CDR2 (germline): SGHRS, YFSETQ. CDR3 length: 15 residues. The CDR3 DNA is TGCGCCAGCAGCTTCATTCCGGGTGGCCAAGAGACCCAGTACTTC. Its translation: CASSFIPGGQETQYF.

This clone was seen just once. This chain uses TRBV9 with TRBJ2-1; 9 bases map to TRBD2. This CDR3 is built from 15 residues. The V segment lost 6 bases and the J segment 7 bases; nucleotides outside the gene matches: 11. In germline, CDR1 is SGDLS, CDR2 YYNGEE. The CDR3 DNA reads as TGTGCCAGCACCGAGGGGGTAGCGGGAGCGAATGAGCAGTTCTTC. Its protein product is CASTEGVAGANEQFF. The entire variable domain, with the rest obtained from reference TRBV9 and TRBJ2-1, is as follows: DSGVTQTPKHLITATGQRVTLRCSPRSGDLSVYWYQQSLDQGLQFLIQYYNGEERAKGNILERFSAQQFPDLHSELNLSSLELGDSALYFCASTEGVAGANEQFFGPGTRLTVL.

V gene TRBV9 combines with J gene TRBJ2-3; D is unclear. The CDR3 loop spans 12 amino acids. Germline V lookup: CDR1 SGDLS, CDR2 YYNGEE. Trimming took 0 bases from V and 5 from J, leaving 4 bases between them. The CDR3 sequence is CASSVGLDTQYF. The CDR3 coding sequence is TGTGCCAGCAGCGTAGGACTAGATACGCAGTATTTT.

This clone was observed a single time. This sequence joins TRBV6-5 and TRBJ2-7; TRBD2 agrees at 7 bases. Trimming cost V 4 bases and J 4 bases; bases outside gene matches: 10. The germline V gene has CDR1 MNHEY and CDR2 SVGAGI. The length of the CDR3 is 15 residues. CDR3 loop: CASSLVSREGYEQYF. CDR3 nucleotide sequence: TGTGCCAGCAGTTTGGTCAGCAGGGAGGGTTACGAGCAGTACTTC.

The chain has TRBV6-5 and TRBJ1-6, with 7 nucleotides matching TRBD1. This CDR3 comprises 15 residues. The germline CDR1 and CDR2 sequences are MNHEY and SVGAGI. V dropped 10 bases and J dropped 2; count of bases not matched to a gene: 8. The CDR3 region has the DNA TGTGCCACCCGGGAGGGGGCGACCTATAATTCACCCCTCCACTTT. Translated, it gives CATREGATYNSPLHF.

V usage is TRBV5-1 and J usage is TRBJ2-7; possible D gene TRBD1, 5 bases. Trimming removed 1 base from V and 5 bases from J, with 7 bases in between. The CDR3 is 12 residues long. CDR1 and CDR2 (germline): SGHRS, YFSETQ. In DNA, the CDR3 is TGCGCCAGCAGCTTGAGCAGGGACGAGCAGTACTTC. Amino acids: CASSLSRDEQYF.

In this sample, this clone turned up once. The chain has TRBV2 and TRBJ2-1; D possibly corresponds to TRBD2 (6 bases). V was trimmed by 8 bases and J by 9 bases, leaving 14 bases between them. This CDR3 has 12 amino acids. Germline CDR1 reads SNHLY; CDR2 reads FYNNEI. CDR3 sequence: CASRLTSPEQFF. The CDR3 DNA is TGTGCCAGCCGCCTAACTAGCCCTGAGCAGTTCTTC.

The chain is built from TRBV5-1 and TRBJ1-4; D is unresolved. Germline V gene data show CDR1 as SGHRS and CDR2 as YFSETQ. The CDR3 sequence is 16 residues long. V lost 7 bases, J lost 8 bases, and 24 bases lay in between. CDR3 sequence reads: CASAPGEGKVEEKLFF. Here the CDR3 DNA reads TGCGCCAGCGCCCCGGGAGAAGGGAAAGTAGAAGAAAAACTGTTTTTT.

The chain uses TRBV7-3 and TRBJ2-3; possibly TRBD2 for D (6 bases). The V and J ends lost 3 bases and 0 bases respectively, with 10 bases between them. The CDR3 sequence is 15 residues long. The germline CDR1 and CDR2 sequences are SGHTA and FQGTGA. The DNA for the CDR3 is TGTGCCAGCAGCTTGGTAGGGACTAGCACAGATACGCAGTATTTT. Translation: CASSLVGTSTDTQYF.

This chain joins TRBV6-4 and TRBJ1-6, with TRBD1 as a possible D gene (5 bases). Trimming took 0 bases from V and 5 from J, leaving 8 bases between them. The CDR3 consists of 15 residues. Germline lookup yields CDR1 MRHNA and CDR2 SNTAGT. The CDR3 loop is CASSDSEGNNSPLHF. CDR3 sequence (DNA): TGTGCCAGCAGTGACTCGGAGGGGAATAATTCACCCCTCCACTTT.

The chain uses TRBV2 and TRBJ1-5, with a tentative D call TRBD1 (5 bases). CDR1 is SNHLY and CDR2 is FYNNEI in the germline V gene. The CDR3 has 14 amino acids. V was clipped by 4 bases and J by 7 bases, with 14 bases between them. CDR3 in DNA: TGTGCCAGCAGTGTCAGGGTTGGAGACCAGCCCCAGCATTTT. Its protein product is CASSVRVGDQPQHF. Variable domain in full (rest from reference TRBV2 and TRBJ1-5): EPEVTQTPSHQVTQMGQEVILRCVPISNHLYFYWYRQILGQKVEFLVSFYNNEISEKSEIFDDQFSVERPDGSNFTLKIRSTKLEDSAMYFCASSVRVGDQPQHFGDGTRLSIL.

This clone was recorded once. This sequence joins TRBV27 and TRBJ1-6; D not resolved. Germline CDR1 and CDR2: MNHEY and SMNVEV (reference sequence). The V gene lost 4 bases and the J gene lost 13 bases, with 17 bases spanning the gap. The CDR3 runs to 14 residues. The CDR3 nucleotides are TGTGCCAGCAGTTCGGCTGGAGTCGTACGTCCCCTCCACTTT. Protein sequence: CASSSAGVVRPLHF.

This chain links TRBV5-8 with TRBJ2-7; D unclear. The V end lost 3 bases, the J end lost 6 bases, and 25 bases lay between the germline ends. Per the germline V gene, CDR1 is SGHTS and CDR2 is YDEGEE. The CDR3 is 17 residues long. The CDR3 sequence is CASSSGFDLSTLGEQYF. The CDR3, as DNA: TGTGCCAGCAGCTCGGGTTTCGACCTTTCCACCCTAGGCGAGCAGTACTTC.

The chain carries TRBV5-1 and TRBJ1-6; 9 bases fit TRBD1. The length of the CDR3 is 17 residues. Trimming removed 4 bases from V and 10 bases from J; junction bases left unmatched: 15. Germline V gene sequence: CDR1 SGHRS, CDR2 YFSETQ. CDR3 amino acids: CASSQNTGTGNGSPLHF. In DNA form, the CDR3 reads TGCGCCAGCAGCCAAAACACCGGGACAGGGAACGGATCACCCCTCCACTTT.

Only a few counts were recorded for this clone. The chain uses TRBV19 and TRBJ1-2; no reliable D call. This CDR3 comprises 13 residues. Germline V gene sequence: CDR1 LNHDA, CDR2 SQIVND (reference sequence). Deletions cut 1 base from V and 4 bases from J, with 7 bases between. This CDR3 reads CASSIGRVYGYTF. For the CDR3, the DNA is TGTGCCAGTAGTATAGGCCGGGTCTATGGCTACACCTTC. Full variable domain (rest looked up from reference TRBV19 and TRBJ1-2): DGGITQSPKYLFRKEGQNVTLSCEQNLNHDAMYWYRQDPGQGLRLIYYSQIVNDFQKGDIAEGYSVSREKKESFPLTVTSAQKNPTAFYLCASSIGRVYGYTFGSGTRLTVV.

The J gene is TRBJ2-2, the V gene TRBV28, with D possibly being TRBD2 (6 bases). This CDR3 spans 14 amino acids. The V and J ends lost 2 bases and 6 bases respectively, with 10 bases between them. Germline CDR1 MDHEN, CDR2 SYDVKM. The CDR3 region has the DNA TGTGCCAGCAGTTTAGTTTCGGGGGCCGGGGAGCTGTTTTTT. Translating gives CASSLVSGAGELFF.

The chain uses TRBV28 and TRBJ2-7; D uncertain. The V and J ends lost 5 bases and 6 bases respectively, with 11 bases between them. Germline values: CDR1 MDHEN, CDR2 SYDVKM. The CDR3 runs 12 residues. DNA for the CDR3: TGTGCCAGCAGTGACCCCGGGTCCGAGCAGTACTTC. This gives the protein CASSDPGSEQYF.

The chain has TRBV10-3 and TRBJ2-5; 7 bases are shared with TRBD1. With 4 bases clipped from V and 2 bases from J, the junction kept 1 base outside the gene matches. CDR1 and CDR2 from the germline V gene are ENHRY and SYGVKD. The CDR3 sequence is 13 residues long. Here the CDR3 reads CAISGGQQETQYF. For the CDR3, the DNA is TGTGCCATCAGTGGGGGACAGCAAGAGACCCAGTACTTC.

Regarding this clone: Different DNA sequences within this sample yield the same CDR3. This sequence joins TRBV7-9 and TRBJ1-1, with TRBD1 matching 8 bases. With 1 base clipped from V and 2 bases from J, the junction kept 6 bases outside the gene matches. Germline-derived CDR1 and CDR2 are SEHNR and FQNEAQ (reference sequence). The CDR3 is 16 residues long. Here the CDR3 reads CASSLGLGQGNTEAFF. In DNA, the CDR3 is TGTGCCAGCAGCTTAGGTCTCGGACAGGGTAACACTGAAGCTTTCTTT.

The rearrangement uses TRBV2 and TRBJ2-3, with 7 bases matching TRBD2. J gave up 1 base and V 10 bases, and 8 bases lay outside the gene matches. Germline V CDR1 and CDR2: SNHLY, FYNNEI. This CDR3 contains 14 residues. The chain's CDR3 is CATGSSGRTDTQYF. The CDR3 DNA reads TGTGCCACCGGTTCTAGCGGCCGCACAGATACGCAGTATTTT.